Listed below are T cell receptor beta chains from one sample, sequenced in a study of T cell responses to AZD1222 COVID-19 vaccine. Sequencing was performed with immunoSEQ multiplex PCR; in TCRdb, only in-frame clones are kept and a portion is missing. The table lists 130,000 or so clones, around nine tenths of them singletons. Sample: peripheral blood, taken on day 0 of AZD1222 vaccination. The receptors derive from an adult in good health. The CDR3 runs from the conserved cysteine through the conserved F or W. D genes are given only for firm matches. Part of the rows lack a size; the others show once, few, many or a class for expanded clones.

CDR3 DNA: TGTGCCAGTAGTCTTGACAGATTTAACTATGGCTACACCTTC
CDR3 protein: CASSLDRFNYGYTF
clone size: .
J gene: TRBJ1-2
D gene: .
V gene: TRBV19

CDR3 DNA: TGTGCCAGCAGCATCCAGGGTCCCGCTAGCACAGATACGCAGTATTTT
CDR3 protein: CASSIQGPASTDTQYF
clone size: .
J gene: TRBJ2-3
D gene: .
V gene: TRBV7-7

CDR3 DNA: TGTGCCAGCAGCGTTGAGGGGCCTTCCTACGAGCAGTACTTC
CDR3 protein: CASSVEGPSYEQYF
clone size: .
J gene: TRBJ2-7
D gene: .
V gene: TRBV6-2/TRBV6-3

CDR3 DNA: TGTGCCAGCAGCTTAATCGAGACCTACGAGCAGTACTTC
CDR3 protein: CASSLIETYEQYF
clone size: .
J gene: TRBJ2-7
D gene: .
V gene: TRBV11-2

CDR3 DNA: TGTGCCAGCACCCAGGGACAGTACAATCAGCCCCAGCATTTT
CDR3 protein: CASTQGQYNQPQHF
clone size: .
J gene: TRBJ1-5
D gene: TRBD1
V gene: TRBV5-5

CDR3 DNA: TGTGCCAGCAGTTCCGTCCGGGGGGCCTTCGAGACCCAGTACTTC
CDR3 protein: CASSSVRGAFETQYF
clone size: .
J gene: TRBJ2-5
D gene: .
V gene: TRBV6-2/TRBV6-3

CDR3 DNA: TGTGCCAGCAGCCTGGGACAGCTAGCAACTAATGAAAAACTGTTTTTT
CDR3 protein: CASSLGQLATNEKLFF
clone size: .
J gene: TRBJ1-4
D gene: TRBD1
V gene: TRBV11-2

CDR3 DNA: TGTGCCACCAGTGATTTCGGTGAAAAACTGTTTTTT
CDR3 protein: CATSDFGEKLFF
clone size: .
J gene: TRBJ1-4
D gene: .
V gene: TRBV24-1

CDR3 DNA: TGTGCCAGCAGTAAACCGGGACAGGTGTCCGGTTTCTTT
CDR3 protein: CASSKPGQVSGFF
clone size: .
J gene: TRBJ1-1
D gene: TRBD1
V gene: TRBV6-6

CDR3 DNA: TGTGCCAGTAGGCAGTCCGGGACAGGACAGCCCCAGCATTTT
CDR3 protein: CASRQSGTGQPQHF
clone size: .
J gene: TRBJ1-5
D gene: TRBD1
V gene: TRBV19

CDR3 DNA: TGCGCCAGCAGCCAAGGCCGGGGGAACAATCAGCCCCAGCATTTT
CDR3 protein: CASSQGRGNNQPQHF
clone size: .
J gene: TRBJ1-5
D gene: .
V gene: TRBV4-1

CDR3 DNA: TGTGCCAGCAGCGCACTCTCCGGGACAGGGGGGGGCGAGCAGTTCTTC
CDR3 protein: CASSALSGTGGGEQFF
clone size: .
J gene: TRBJ2-1
D gene: TRBD1
V gene: TRBV7-2

CDR3 DNA: TGCGCCAGCAGTCAATCGCCGATGAGGGGGCCTAGTAACTATGGCTACACCTTC
CDR3 protein: CASSQSPMRGPSNYGYTF
clone size: once
J gene: TRBJ1-2
D gene: TRBD1
V gene: TRBV23-1

CDR3 DNA: TGCAGCGTTGGCAGGGTAAATGAGCAGTTCTTC
CDR3 protein: CSVGRVNEQFF
clone size: .
J gene: TRBJ2-1
D gene: .
V gene: TRBV29-1

CDR3 DNA: TGTGCCAGCAGCCTACCACAGGCCTACTATGGCTACACCTTC
CDR3 protein: CASSLPQAYYGYTF
clone size: .
J gene: TRBJ1-2
D gene: .
V gene: TRBV6-5

CDR3 DNA: TGTGCCAGCAGCCATATTGGGGCAGGGTTTAATGAAAAACTGTTTTTT
CDR3 protein: CASSHIGAGFNEKLFF
clone size: .
J gene: TRBJ1-4
D gene: .
V gene: TRBV3-1/TRBV3-2

CDR3 DNA: TGTGCCAGCAGTGAATCCGGCCCCAAGAGCACTGAAGCTTTCTTT
CDR3 protein: CASSESGPKSTEAFF
clone size: .
J gene: TRBJ1-1
D gene: .
V gene: TRBV6-1

CDR3 DNA: TGTGCCTGGAGTGTTCCCCCACGATACGAGCAGTACTTC
CDR3 protein: CAWSVPPRYEQYF
clone size: .
J gene: TRBJ2-7
D gene: .
V gene: TRBV30

CDR3 DNA: TGTGCCAGCAGCTCCGGCCTCGGTGGTGGAAACACCATATATTTT
CDR3 protein: CASSSGLGGGNTIYF
clone size: .
J gene: TRBJ1-3
D gene: .
V gene: TRBV7-2

CDR3 DNA: TGTGCCATCAGCACCCAGGGTGATGGCTACACTTTC
CDR3 protein: CAISTQGDGYTF
clone size: .
J gene: TRBJ1-2
D gene: .
V gene: TRBV10-3

CDR3 DNA: TGTGCCAGCAGTCAAGGACCGGCAGGGCATGGAAAACTGTTTTTT
CDR3 protein: CASSQGPAGHGKLFF
clone size: .
J gene: TRBJ1-4
D gene: .
V gene: TRBV9

CDR3 DNA: TGTGCCATCAGTGGCGGGACAGGAAATCAGCCCCAGCATTTT
CDR3 protein: CAISGGTGNQPQHF
clone size: .
J gene: TRBJ1-5
D gene: TRBD1
V gene: TRBV10-3

CDR3 DNA: TGTGCCAGCAGTGGGGGACAGGATAGAACCCAGTACTTC
CDR3 protein: CASSGGQDRTQYF
clone size: .
J gene: TRBJ2-5
D gene: TRBD1
V gene: TRBV2

CDR3 DNA: TGTGCCAGCATCTACACCGGGACAGGGAACTACGAGCAGTACTTC
CDR3 protein: CASIYTGTGNYEQYF
clone size: .
J gene: TRBJ2-7
D gene: TRBD1
V gene: TRBV6-5

CDR3 DNA: TGTGCCAGCAGCCACGGACAGAGTACCCTTGGAAACACCATATATTTT
CDR3 protein: CASSHGQSTLGNTIYF
clone size: .
J gene: TRBJ1-3
D gene: .
V gene: TRBV3-1/TRBV3-2

CDR3 DNA: TGTGCCAGCAGCCAATCTTGGGACCGCAATGAGCAGTTCTTC
CDR3 protein: CASSQSWDRNEQFF
clone size: .
J gene: TRBJ2-1
D gene: .
V gene: TRBV14

CDR3 DNA: TGTGCCAGCAGTTTGGAGGCGAGTGGCTATGGCTACACCTTC
CDR3 protein: CASSLEASGYGYTF
clone size: .
J gene: TRBJ1-2
D gene: .
V gene: TRBV27

CDR3 DNA: TGTGCCAGTAGTCTGATAGGACTAGCGGGGGGGCCGGGTACAGATACGCAGTATTTT
CDR3 protein: CASSLIGLAGGPGTDTQYF
clone size: .
J gene: TRBJ2-3
D gene: TRBD2
V gene: TRBV19

CDR3 DNA: TGTGCCAGCAGTGTCGGGGATCAGGAGACCCAGTACTTC
CDR3 protein: CASSVGDQETQYF
clone size: .
J gene: TRBJ2-5
D gene: .
V gene: TRBV12-3/TRBV12-4

CDR3 DNA: TGTGCCAGCAGCGTAGCAGGATACTCCTACGAGCAGTACTTC
CDR3 protein: CASSVAGYSYEQYF
clone size: .
J gene: TRBJ2-7
D gene: .
V gene: TRBV9

CDR3 DNA: TGTGCCAGCAGTGAATTGCGACAGAGGGAGGGTGAGCAGTTCTTC
CDR3 protein: CASSELRQREGEQFF
clone size: .
J gene: TRBJ2-1
D gene: TRBD2
V gene: TRBV25-1

CDR3 DNA: TGCGCCAGCAGCCAAGACCGAGGGCAGGGAACTGAAAAACTGTTTTTT
CDR3 protein: CASSQDRGQGTEKLFF
clone size: .
J gene: TRBJ1-4
D gene: .
V gene: TRBV4-1

CDR3 DNA: TGTGCCAGCAGCCAGCTCCCACTAGCGGGGGGGAGCACAGATACGCAGTATTTT
CDR3 protein: CASSQLPLAGGSTDTQYF
clone size: .
J gene: TRBJ2-3
D gene: TRBD2
V gene: TRBV3-1/TRBV3-2

CDR3 DNA: TGTGCCAGCAGTTCGGGATCCCTGAATTCACCCCTCCACTTT
CDR3 protein: CASSSGSLNSPLHF
clone size: .
J gene: TRBJ1-6
D gene: .
V gene: TRBV6-2/TRBV6-3

CDR3 DNA: TGTGCCAGCAGGGGGAGGGCACAGTTTTTT
CDR3 protein: CASRGRAQFF
clone size: .
J gene: TRBJ1-4
D gene: .
V gene: TRBV21-1

CDR3 DNA: TGTGCCAGCAGTTTAGGAGAGGAGACCCAGTACTTC
CDR3 protein: CASSLGEETQYF
clone size: .
J gene: TRBJ2-5
D gene: .
V gene: TRBV6-2/TRBV6-3

CDR3 DNA: TGCGCCAGCAGCCTGGGGCGGTCTGGGAGATTCGACGAGCAGTACTTC
CDR3 protein: CASSLGRSGRFDEQYF
clone size: .
J gene: TRBJ2-7
D gene: .
V gene: TRBV5-1

CDR3 DNA: TGCAGCGTCGAAGCCGGTGTGAACACTGAAGCTTTCTTT
CDR3 protein: CSVEAGVNTEAFF
clone size: .
J gene: TRBJ1-1
D gene: .
V gene: TRBV29-1

CDR3 DNA: TGCGCCAGCAGCCAAGCGGGTGGAAGTCTAAATTCACCCCTCCACTTT
CDR3 protein: CASSQAGGSLNSPLHF
clone size: .
J gene: TRBJ1-6
D gene: .
V gene: TRBV4-3

CDR3 DNA: TGTGCCACCAGCAGAGATTCGATGGGACCAGATACGCAGTATTTT
CDR3 protein: CATSRDSMGPDTQYF
clone size: .
J gene: TRBJ2-3
D gene: .
V gene: TRBV15